What follows are 10 T cell receptor beta chains derived from one specimen sequenced in a study of graft-versus-host responses after intestinal transplantation. The repertoire was sequenced with immunoSEQ multiplex PCR; TCRdb's copy has only in-frame clones and lacks some. This sample has fewer than 65,000 clones, with about 89% found just once. The antigens these receptors bind are not known. The sample was unstimulated CD4+ T cells sorted from spleen or lymph node cells, taken before transplant. These receptors all come from a human donor who was the organ donor for an intestinal transplant.

The chain links TRBV5-4 to TRBJ2-1; D call uncertain. The germline V and J ends were trimmed by 3 bases and 3 bases, with 7 bases remaining between them. CDR1 SGHNT and CDR2 YYREEE come from the germline V gene (reference sequence). The CDR3 spans 13 residues. Here the CDR3 reads CASSYHGYNEQFF. In nucleotides, the CDR3 is TGTGCCAGCAGCTACCACGGCTACAATGAGCAGTTCTTC.

The V call is TRBV2, the J call TRBJ2-3; TRBD1 agrees at 7 bases. Unmatched junction bases numbered 5, after V lost 6 bases and J lost 2 bases. This CDR3 is built from 14 residues. Germline V gene sequence: CDR1 SNHLY, CDR2 FYNNEI. This CDR3 reads CASRGDRSTDTQYF. CDR3 nucleotide sequence: TGTGCCAGCAGGGGGGACAGATCCACAGATACGCAGTATTTT.

The V and J genes are TRBV7-8 and TRBJ2-7, with TRBD1 matching 7 bases. This CDR3 is 14 amino acids long. Germline CDR1 is SGHVS and CDR2 is FQNEAQ. With 2 bases clipped from V and 3 bases from J, the junction kept 4 bases outside the gene matches. CDR3 nucleotide sequence: TGTGCCAGCAGCTTAAGGCCAGGGGGCTACGAGCAGTACTTC. Translating gives CASSLRPGGYEQYF.

The CDR3 DNA is TGTGCCAGCAGCCCGTTTGGGACAGGGGGGTACAATGAGCAGTTCTTC. Translated: CASSPFGTGGYNEQFF. V is TRBV28 and J is TRBJ2-1; TRBD1 agrees at 11 bases. Trimming took 6 bases from V and 4 from J; bases not matched to a gene: 8. Germline values: CDR1 MDHEN, CDR2 SYDVKM. The CDR3 has 16 residues.

This chain links TRBV13 with TRBJ1-2, with 8 bases fitting TRBD1. Germline V gene sequence: CDR1 PRHDT, CDR2 FYEKMQ (reference sequence). The CDR3 consists of 16 residues. The V and J ends lost 8 bases and 3 bases, in that order; junction bases with no gene match: 14. The CDR3 is CASFQLWDRNDYGYTF. The CDR3 DNA reads as TGTGCCAGCTTTCAGCTTTGGGACAGGAATGACTATGGCTACACCTTC.

V is TRBV9 and J is TRBJ2-2; 7 nucleotides align to TRBD1. The CDR3 contains 14 residues. In germline, CDR1 is SGDLS, CDR2 YYNGEE. Germline trimming cut 6 bases from V and 0 bases from J; bases unmatched to any gene: 2. CDR3 sequence: CASTDRANTGELFF. DNA of the CDR3: TGTGCCAGCACCGACAGGGCGAACACCGGGGAGCTGTTTTTT.

The chain couples TRBV7-9 to TRBJ1-1; 9 bases align to TRBD1. CDR1 is SEHNR, CDR2 FQNEAQ, per germline (reference sequence). V was clipped by 5 bases and J by 3 bases; unmatched bases: 19. CDR3 length: 19 residues. CDR3 bases: TGTGCCAGCAGCGCCAACGCCCCCTGGGACAGGGTCATTGACACTGAAGCTTTCTTT. Protein: CASSANAPWDRVIDTEAFF.

The J gene is TRBJ2-3, the V gene TRBV6-1, with D possibly TRBD1 on 8 matching bases. Trimming removed 4 bases from V and 4 bases from J, with 18 bases in between. The CDR3 length is 16 residues. The germline gives CDR1 MNHNS, CDR2 SASEGT. CDR3 protein: CASSGHRGGYADTQYF. Here the CDR3 DNA reads TGTGCCAGCAGTGGCCACAGGGGGGGATACGCAGATACGCAGTATTTT.

This clone was seen more than once but under ten times. The chain carries TRBV6-5 and TRBJ1-5; D uncertain. CDR1 is MNHEY, CDR2 SVGAGI, per germline. V was clipped by 7 bases and J by 10 bases, with 8 bases between them. This CDR3 is 10 amino acids long. CDR3: CASTLFPQHF. The DNA of the CDR3 is TGTGCCAGCACACTTTTCCCCCAGCATTTT.

V usage is TRBV5-1 and J usage is TRBJ1-4; perhaps TRBD1 as D (5 bases). Germline V gene lookup returns CDR1 SGHRS and CDR2 YFSETQ. V lost 3 bases to trimming and J lost 4 bases, with 13 bases between them. The CDR3 has 15 residues. The CDR3: CASSSVDSSNEKLFF. CDR3 DNA: TGCGCCAGCAGCTCGGTTGACAGCAGTAATGAAAAACTGTTTTTT.